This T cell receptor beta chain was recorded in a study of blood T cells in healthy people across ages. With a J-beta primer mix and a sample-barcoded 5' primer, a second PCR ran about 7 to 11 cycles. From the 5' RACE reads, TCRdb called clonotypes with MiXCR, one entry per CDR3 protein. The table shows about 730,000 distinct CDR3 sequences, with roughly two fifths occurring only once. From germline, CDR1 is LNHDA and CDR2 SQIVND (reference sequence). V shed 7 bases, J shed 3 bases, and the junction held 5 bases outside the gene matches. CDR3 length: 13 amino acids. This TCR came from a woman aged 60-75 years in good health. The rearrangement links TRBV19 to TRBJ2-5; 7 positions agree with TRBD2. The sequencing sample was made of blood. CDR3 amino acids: CASNREAEETQYF. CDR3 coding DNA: TGTGCCAGTAACCGGGAGGCTGAAGAGACCCAGTACTTC.